This TCR beta chain was documented in a study of cytomegalovirus exposure and HLA in healthy donors. The PCR made use of 60 Vbeta and 13 Jbeta primers. Generated by immunoSEQ multiplex PCR, the TCRdb table keeps only in-frame clones and is missing some. The repertoire holds about 220,000 clones, with over 65% as singletons. This clone showed up just a few times. Its target is not known. Whole-study findings and limits: A few CMV-associated chains were confirmed in vitro to be specific for CMV antigens. High sensitivity and specificity were reportedly achieved when the classifier diagnosed cytomegalovirus status. An analysis done earlier found most TCR beta V segments productive about 87% or about 30% of the time.

The receptor comes from a man younger than 35 in good health and CMV-seronegative. Material: PBMCs.

The CDR3 loop reads CASSLRTGGAETQYF. CDR3 bases: TGTGCCAGCAGCTTACGGACAGGGGGCGCGGAGACCCAGTACTTC. The rearrangement links TRBV5-6 to TRBJ2-5, with 11 bases aligning to TRBD1. CDR1 is SGHDT, CDR2 YYEEEE, per germline. Germline trimming cut 2 bases from V and 5 bases from J; bases unmatched to any gene: 5. CDR3 length: 15 amino acids.